These 20 T cell receptor beta chains came from one sample sequenced in a study of OX40 agonist ivuxolimab in advanced cancers. The method was the immunoSEQ multiplex PCR assay. Not all clones reach the TCRdb copy of this immuneACCESS table, which keeps in-frame sequences only. Checked studies attribute under half of the gap to unresolved V genes and leave the rest unexplained. The sample contains tens of thousands of clones, 92% of them found a single time. The top ten hold about 2.8% of the sample. The sequencing used CD4+ or CD8+ T cells sorted from blood, collected in a trial of the OX40 agonist ivuxolimab. The origin of the receptors is an adult with an advanced solid tumor such as melanoma, head and neck, liver or kidney cancer.

V and J are TRBV19 and TRBJ1-2; 8 nucleotides match TRBD1. Trimming removed 0 bases from V and 5 bases from J; junction bases left unmatched: 8. This CDR3 is built from 16 residues. The V gene's germline CDR1 is LNHDA and CDR2 SQIVND (reference sequence). The DNA of the CDR3 is TGTGCCAGTAGTATAGACCGGACAGGGAGAGGATATGGCTACACCTTC. Translated, it gives CASSIDRTGRGYGYTF.

The chain recombines TRBV19 with TRBJ1-1; no definite D call. The CDR3 has 12 amino acids. V lost 1 base and J 3 bases, leaving 3 bases between the germline ends. The germline CDR1 and CDR2 sequences are LNHDA and SQIVND (reference sequence). The CDR3 here is CASSIAYTEAFF. In nucleotides, the CDR3 is TGTGCCAGTAGTATAGCATACACTGAAGCTTTCTTT.

The chain is built from TRBV5-1 and TRBJ2-7; 10 nucleotides line up with TRBD2. V shed 2 bases and J 2 bases; nucleotides not matched to a gene: 4. Germline-derived CDR1 and CDR2 are SGHRS and YFSETQ. The CDR3 length is 15 residues. CDR3 residues: CASSLSLAGAYEQYF. For the CDR3, the DNA is TGCGCCAGCAGCTTATCGCTAGCGGGAGCCTACGAGCAGTACTTC.

The V gene is TRBV6-1, the J gene TRBJ2-7, with no clear D. Deletions cut 2 bases from V and 6 bases from J, with 11 bases between. The CDR3 contains 13 residues. Germline values: CDR1 MNHNS, CDR2 SASEGT. DNA of the CDR3: TGTGCCAGCAGTGAAAAATGGGCGGCCGAGCAGTACTTC. It codes for CASSEKWAAEQYF.

This rearrangement joins TRBV19 to TRBJ1-2; 9 bases map to TRBD1. The CDR3 spans 13 residues. CDR1 and CDR2 from the germline V gene are LNHDA and SQIVND (reference sequence). V lost 9 bases, J lost 8 bases, and 10 bases stayed unmatched. Here the CDR3 reads CASHRGQLSGYTF. The CDR3 coding sequence is TGTGCCAGCCACAGGGGGCAGCTCTCCGGCTACACCTTC.

This rearrangement joins TRBV19 to TRBJ2-3, with D perhaps given as TRBD1 or TRBD2 (5 bases each). The CDR3 contains 16 residues. Trimming left V 7 bases short and J 5 bases short, with 22 bases between. Germline loops: CDR1 LNHDA, CDR2 SQIVND (reference sequence). As DNA, the CDR3 is TGTGCCAGTACCAGGGACCCAATTCGCCGAGGAGATACGCAGTATTTT. This translates into CASTRDPIRRGDTQYF.

The chain joins TRBV5-1 to TRBJ2-5, with 8 bases lining up with TRBD1. Germline V CDR1 and CDR2: SGHRS, YFSETQ. V gave up 5 bases and J gave up 5 bases; unmatched junction bases: 11. CDR3 size: 15 residues. This CDR3 reads CASSGQGADWETQYF. The CDR3 nucleotides read TGCGCCAGCAGTGGGCAGGGGGCTGACTGGGAGACCCAGTACTTC.

The DNA for the CDR3 is TGTGCCAGCAGCTTAACGTCTGGACTAGCACTTTACAATGAGCAGTTCTTC. Translated: CASSLTSGLALYNEQFF. J is TRBJ2-1 and V is TRBV7-9; 8 bases match TRBD2. The CDR3 extends over 17 amino acids. Trimming cost V 2 bases and J 4 bases; bases outside gene matches: 10. Germline assignment: CDR1 SEHNR and CDR2 FQNEAQ (reference sequence).

The chain joins TRBV2 to TRBJ1-5; D possibly corresponds to TRBD1 (5 bases). This CDR3 spans 14 amino acids. The germline CDR1 and CDR2 sequences are SNHLY and FYNNEI. Trimming cost V 6 bases and J 3 bases, with 12 bases left between them. CDR3: CASSPTENNQPQHF. In DNA, the CDR3 is TGTGCCAGCAGCCCGACAGAAAACAATCAGCCCCAGCATTTT. The whole variable domain, filled in from reference TRBV2 and TRBJ1-5, reads EPEVTQTPSHQVTQMGQEVILRCVPISNHLYFYWYRQILGQKVEFLVSFYNNEISEKSEIFDDQFSVERPDGSNFTLKIRSTKLEDSAMYFCASSPTENNQPQHFGDGTRLSIL.

V and J are TRBV6-1 and TRBJ2-3; 9 nucleotides agree with TRBD1. The CDR3 sequence is 13 residues long. Germline lookup yields CDR1 MNHNS and CDR2 SASEGT. The V gene end was trimmed by 7 bases and the J gene end by 3 bases; junction bases not matched to a gene: 2. The CDR3 DNA is TGTGCCAGCACCGGACAGGGGACAGATACGCAGTATTTT. Translating it yields CASTGQGTDTQYF.

The chain recombines TRBV30 with TRBJ1-2, with D maybe TRBD1 (5 bases). With 0 bases removed from V and 4 bases from J, the gap between germline ends came to 21 bases. CDR1 GTSNPN and CDR2 SVGIG come from the germline V gene (reference sequence). This CDR3 is 17 amino acids long. The CDR3: CAWSVGRDSLRGYGYTF. Written as DNA, the CDR3 is TGTGCCTGGAGTGTAGGCAGGGATTCCCTGCGAGGCTATGGCTACACCTTC.

The V call is TRBV5-4, the J call TRBJ2-3; 8 bases map to TRBD2. Germline-derived CDR1 and CDR2 are SGHNT and YYREEE (reference sequence). The ends lost 5 bases at V and 2 bases at J; junction bases unmatched: 7. The CDR3 contains 15 residues. CDR3 bases: TGTGCCAGCAGGGAGGCTAGCGGGTCCACAGATACGCAGTATTTT. Translated: CASREASGSTDTQYF.

This sequence joins TRBV18 and TRBJ1-3; no firm D call. The germline gives CDR1 KGHSH, CDR2 LQKENI. Trimming took off 3 bases at V and 0 bases at J, with 12 bases between the two ends. The CDR3 has 16 amino acids. This CDR3 reads CASSPRRTSSGNTIYF. The CDR3 DNA is TGTGCCAGCTCACCGCGGCGAACGAGCTCTGGAAACACCATATATTTT.

This clone has only one observation. The chain employs TRBV7-8 and TRBJ1-1; D uncertain. This CDR3 has 12 amino acids. CDR1 is SGHVS, CDR2 FQNEAQ, per germline. Trimming pared 4 bases from V and 4 bases from J, leaving 7 bases between. CDR3 loop: CASSSRGTEAFF. The CDR3, as DNA: TGTGCCAGCAGCTCACGGGGCACTGAAGCTTTCTTT.

The V call is TRBV6-5, the J call TRBJ2-7; 9 nucleotides match TRBD1. The CDR3 contains 14 residues. Germline V gene sequence: CDR1 MNHEY, CDR2 SVGAGI. After removal of 5 bases from V and 2 bases from J, the junction contained 4 bases not matched to a gene. CDR3: CASSRTGEAYEQYF. As DNA, the CDR3 is TGTGCCAGCAGTCGGACAGGGGAGGCCTACGAGCAGTACTTC.

V and J are TRBV7-8 and TRBJ2-1; 16 bases map to TRBD2. The length of the CDR3 is 19 residues. Losses at the gene ends were 6 bases for V and 0 bases for J; bases not matched to a gene: 8. Germline-derived CDR1 and CDR2 are SGHVS and FQNEAQ. CDR3: CASSVVGLAGGSSYNEQFF. For the CDR3, the DNA is TGTGCCAGCAGTGTGGTGGGACTAGCGGGAGGGAGCTCCTACAATGAGCAGTTCTTC.

This chain connects TRBV12-5 to TRBJ2-1, with D possibly being TRBD1 (6 bases). This CDR3 has 14 residues. Germline V gives CDR1 LGHNT, CDR2 FRNRAP. V was pared by 1 base and J by 9 bases, with 13 bases between. CDR3 sequence: CASGLEAGAVEQFF. In DNA, the CDR3 is TGTGCTAGTGGTTTGGAGGCAGGGGCGGTTGAGCAGTTCTTC.

As concerns this clone: Other DNA sequences in this specimen translate into the identical CDR3. V and J are TRBV30 and TRBJ2-3; D could derive from TRBD1 or TRBD2 (5 bases each). The germline CDR1 and CDR2 sequences are GTSNPN and SVGIG (reference sequence). The length of the CDR3 is 12 residues. V was trimmed by 5 bases and J by 1 base, leaving 7 bases between them. CDR3 sequence (DNA): TGTGCCTGGGGGGGTGGCACAGATACGCAGTATTTT. Translation: CAWGGGTDTQYF.

The V gene is TRBV7-2, the J gene TRBJ2-7, with TRBD1 as a possible D gene (6 bases). CDR1 and CDR2 (germline): SGHTA, FQGNSA. The CDR3 totals 14 residues. The V gene lost 1 base and the J gene lost 4 bases, with 11 bases spanning the gap. CDR3 DNA: TGTGCCAGCAGCTTAGGGGGGCAAAGGTACGAGCAGTACTTC. It is translated as CASSLGGQRYEQYF.

The J gene is TRBJ1-2, the V gene TRBV6-5; D is uncertain. CDR3 length: 13 residues. Germline CDR1 reads MNHEY; CDR2 reads SVGAGI. Trimming cost V 2 bases and J 5 bases, with 9 bases left between them. Here the CDR3 DNA reads TGTGCCAGCAGTTACCAGAACTTGTATGGCTACACCTTC. This encodes CASSYQNLYGYTF.